The sequence of this T cell receptor (beta chain) was determined in a study of T cell repertoires in cytomegalovirus infection. Background on the study: Matching HLA type, along with CMV infection, was indicated by public TCR beta signatures. General study results and limits: Predominance within the ex vivo response was attributable to HLA-C-restricted CMV-specific TCR beta clonotypes.

TCRdb reprocessed the reads via MiXCR and lists one record per CDR3 protein. The data hold 130,000 or so distinct CDR3 sequences, with roughly 6.5% observed a single time. There are many counts of this clonotype. Its antigen is still unknown. This clonotype was sampled from a human donor in good health (CMV status not recorded). Some clones in this sample may be carry-over from other donors' samples. Sequencing input: PBMCs.

CDR3 sequence reads: CASSFLGLPPGTQYF. Written as DNA, the CDR3 is TGTGCCAGCAGCTTTTTGGGACTACCGCCGGGGACCCAGTACTTC. J is TRBJ2-5 and V is TRBV7-2; 7 bases agree with TRBD2. This CDR3 spans 15 amino acids. CDR1 and CDR2 (germline): SGHTA, FQGNSA. Trimming removed 3 bases from V and 7 bases from J; junction bases left unmatched: 11.